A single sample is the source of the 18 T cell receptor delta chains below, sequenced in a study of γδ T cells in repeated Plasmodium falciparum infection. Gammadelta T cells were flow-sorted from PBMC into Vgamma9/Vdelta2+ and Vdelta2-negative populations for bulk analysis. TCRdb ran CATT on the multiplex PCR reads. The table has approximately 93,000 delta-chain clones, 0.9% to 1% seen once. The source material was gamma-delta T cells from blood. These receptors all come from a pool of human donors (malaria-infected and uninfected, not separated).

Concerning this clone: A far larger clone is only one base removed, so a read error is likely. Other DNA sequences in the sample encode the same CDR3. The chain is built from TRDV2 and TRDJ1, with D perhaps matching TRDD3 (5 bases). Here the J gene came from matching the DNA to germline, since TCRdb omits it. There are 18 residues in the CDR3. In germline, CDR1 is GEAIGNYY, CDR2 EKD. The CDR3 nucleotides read TGTGCCTGTGACACCGTTATGCACCACGGGGAAAACACCGACAAACTCATCTTT. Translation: CACDTVMHHGENTDKLIF.

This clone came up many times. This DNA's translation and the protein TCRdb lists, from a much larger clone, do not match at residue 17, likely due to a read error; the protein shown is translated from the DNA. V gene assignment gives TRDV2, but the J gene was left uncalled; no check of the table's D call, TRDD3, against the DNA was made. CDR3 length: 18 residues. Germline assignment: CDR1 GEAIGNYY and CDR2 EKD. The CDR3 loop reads CACDTLPLGDHNTDKLTF. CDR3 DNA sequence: TGTGCCTGTGACACGCTCCCACTGGGGGACCACAACACCGATAAACTCACCTTT.

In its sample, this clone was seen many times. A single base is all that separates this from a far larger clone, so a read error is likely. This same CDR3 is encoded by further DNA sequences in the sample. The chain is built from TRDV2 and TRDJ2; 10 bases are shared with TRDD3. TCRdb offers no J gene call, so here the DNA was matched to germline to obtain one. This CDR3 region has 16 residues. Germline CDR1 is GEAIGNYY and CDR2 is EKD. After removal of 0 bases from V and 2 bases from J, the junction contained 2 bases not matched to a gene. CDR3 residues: CACDTVGDTLTAQLFF. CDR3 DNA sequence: TGTGCCTGTGACACCGTGGGGGATACCTTGACAGCACAACTCTTCTTT.

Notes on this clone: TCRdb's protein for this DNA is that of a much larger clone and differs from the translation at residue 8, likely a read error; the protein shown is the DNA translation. CDR3 nucleotide sequence: TGTGCCTGTCGCGATGCGGTGGGGGGTTACACCGATAAACTCATCTTT. Its protein is CACRDAVGGYTDKLIF. The rearrangement joins TRDV2 to TRDJ1, with D maybe TRDD3 (6 bases). Here the J gene came from matching the DNA to germline, since TCRdb omits it. The CDR3 runs to 16 residues. The germline gives CDR1 GEAIGNYY, CDR2 EKD. V was cut by 6 bases and J by 0 bases, with 19 bases left in between.

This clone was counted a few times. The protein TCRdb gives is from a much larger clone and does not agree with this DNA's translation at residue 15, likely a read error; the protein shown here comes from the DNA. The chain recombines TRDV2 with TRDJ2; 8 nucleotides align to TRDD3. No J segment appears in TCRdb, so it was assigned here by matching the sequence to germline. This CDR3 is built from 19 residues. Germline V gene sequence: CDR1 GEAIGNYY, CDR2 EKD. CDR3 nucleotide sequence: TGTGCCTGTGATCCATCATCGAATGTTACTGGGGGTCTGACAGAACAACTCTTCTTT. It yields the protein CACDPSSNVTGGLTEQLFF.

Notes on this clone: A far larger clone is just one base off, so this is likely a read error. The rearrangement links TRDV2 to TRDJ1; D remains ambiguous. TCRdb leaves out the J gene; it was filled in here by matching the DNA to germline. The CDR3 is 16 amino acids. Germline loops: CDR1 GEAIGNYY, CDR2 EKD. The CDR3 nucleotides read TGTGCCTGTGACCATCTTTTCCCACCGTACACCGACAAACTCATCTTT. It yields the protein CACDHLFPPYTDKLIF.

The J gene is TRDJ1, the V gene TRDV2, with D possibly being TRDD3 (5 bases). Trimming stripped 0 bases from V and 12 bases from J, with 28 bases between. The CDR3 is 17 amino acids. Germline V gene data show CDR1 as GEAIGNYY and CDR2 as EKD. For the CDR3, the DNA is TGTGCCTGTGACACCGTGGGGTACGCGAGTAAGACCGATAGATTCATCTTT. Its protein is CACDTVGYASKTDRFIF.

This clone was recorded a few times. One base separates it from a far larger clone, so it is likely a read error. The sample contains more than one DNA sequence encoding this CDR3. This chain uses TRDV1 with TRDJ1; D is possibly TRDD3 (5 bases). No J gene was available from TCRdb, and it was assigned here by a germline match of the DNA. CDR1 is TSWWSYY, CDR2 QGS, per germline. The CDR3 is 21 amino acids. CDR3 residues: CALGERPQKRDYALSTDKLIF. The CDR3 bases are TGTGCTCTTGGGGAACGTCCCCAGAAGCGGGATTATGCCCTTTCTACCGACAAACTCATCTTT.

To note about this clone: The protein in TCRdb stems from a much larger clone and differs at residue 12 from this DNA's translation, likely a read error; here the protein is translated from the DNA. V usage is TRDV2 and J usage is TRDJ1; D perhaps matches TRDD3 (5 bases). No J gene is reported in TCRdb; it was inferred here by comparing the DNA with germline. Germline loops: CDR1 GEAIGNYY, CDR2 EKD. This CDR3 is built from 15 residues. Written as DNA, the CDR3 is TGTGCCTGTGACGCGCGGGGGCATGGGTCCGATAGACTCATCTTT. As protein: CACDARGHGSDRLIF.

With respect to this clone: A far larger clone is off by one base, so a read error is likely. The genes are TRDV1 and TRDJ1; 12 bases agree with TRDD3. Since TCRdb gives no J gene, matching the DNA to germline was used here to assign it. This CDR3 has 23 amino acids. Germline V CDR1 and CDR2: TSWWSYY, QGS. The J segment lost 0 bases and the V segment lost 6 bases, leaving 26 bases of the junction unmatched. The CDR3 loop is CALGSFLRRSWGIRPRYTDKLIF. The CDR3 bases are TGTGCTCTTGGTTCCTTCCTGCGTAGGAGCTGGGGGATACGCCCTCGGTACACCGATAAACTCATCTTT.

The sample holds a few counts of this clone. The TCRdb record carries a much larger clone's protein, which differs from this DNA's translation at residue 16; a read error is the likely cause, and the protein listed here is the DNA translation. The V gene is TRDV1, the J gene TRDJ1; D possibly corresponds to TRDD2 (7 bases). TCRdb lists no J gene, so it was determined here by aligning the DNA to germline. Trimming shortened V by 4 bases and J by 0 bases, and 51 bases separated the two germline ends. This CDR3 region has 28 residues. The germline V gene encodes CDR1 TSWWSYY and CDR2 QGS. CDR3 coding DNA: TGTGCTCTTGGGGTACCATATAGATTCCTACCATTCCCCACTGGATACATAGCTGGCGGTGAGTACACCGATAAACTCATCTTT. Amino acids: CALGVPYRFLPFPTGYIAGGEYTDKLIF.

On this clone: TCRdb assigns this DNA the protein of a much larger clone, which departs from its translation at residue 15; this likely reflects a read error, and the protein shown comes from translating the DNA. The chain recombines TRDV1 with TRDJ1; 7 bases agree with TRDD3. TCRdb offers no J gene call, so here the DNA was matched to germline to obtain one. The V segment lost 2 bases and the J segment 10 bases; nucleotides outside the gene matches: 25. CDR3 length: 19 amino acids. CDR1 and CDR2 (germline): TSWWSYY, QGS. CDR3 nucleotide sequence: TGTGCTCTTGGGGAATATTTGATCGCCCCGGCAGGGGGATTGGAGAGACTCATCTTT. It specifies CALGEYLIAPAGGLERLIF.

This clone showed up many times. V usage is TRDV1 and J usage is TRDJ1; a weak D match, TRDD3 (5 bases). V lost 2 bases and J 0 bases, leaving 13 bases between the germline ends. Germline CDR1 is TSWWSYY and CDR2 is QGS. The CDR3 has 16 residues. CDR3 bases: TGTGCTCTTGGGGAAGGCAAGGGGACGTACACCGATAAACTCATCTTT. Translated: CALGEGKGTYTDKLIF.

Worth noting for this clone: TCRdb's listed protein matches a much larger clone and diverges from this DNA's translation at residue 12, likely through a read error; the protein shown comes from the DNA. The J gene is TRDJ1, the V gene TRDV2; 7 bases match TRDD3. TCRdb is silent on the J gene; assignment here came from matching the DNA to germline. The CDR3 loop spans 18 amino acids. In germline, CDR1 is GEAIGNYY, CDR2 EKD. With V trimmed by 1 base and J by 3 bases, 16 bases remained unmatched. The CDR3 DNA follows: TGTGCCTGTGACACGATTTCAATGGGGGAAAAAAGATCCGATAAACTCATCTTT. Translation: CACDTISMGEKRSDKLIF.

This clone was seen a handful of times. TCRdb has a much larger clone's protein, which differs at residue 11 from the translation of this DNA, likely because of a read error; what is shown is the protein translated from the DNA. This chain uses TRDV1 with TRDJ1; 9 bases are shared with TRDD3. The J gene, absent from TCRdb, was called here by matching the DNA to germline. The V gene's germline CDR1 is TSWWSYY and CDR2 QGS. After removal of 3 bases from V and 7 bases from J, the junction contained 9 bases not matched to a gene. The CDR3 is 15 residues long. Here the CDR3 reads CALGERWGISGKLIF. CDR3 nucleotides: TGTGCTCTTGGGGAGAGGTGGGGGATATCCGGTAAACTCATCTTT.

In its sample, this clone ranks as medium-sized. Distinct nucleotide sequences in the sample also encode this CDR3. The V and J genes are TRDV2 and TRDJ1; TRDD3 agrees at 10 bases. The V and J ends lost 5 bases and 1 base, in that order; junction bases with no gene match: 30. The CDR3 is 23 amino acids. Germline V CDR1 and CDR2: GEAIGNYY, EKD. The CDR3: CACGKHFLMRGIRSRGCTDKLIF. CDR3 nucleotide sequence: TGTGCCTGTGGCAAACACTTCCTAATGAGGGGGATACGCTCCCGGGGTTGCACCGATAAACTCATCTTT.

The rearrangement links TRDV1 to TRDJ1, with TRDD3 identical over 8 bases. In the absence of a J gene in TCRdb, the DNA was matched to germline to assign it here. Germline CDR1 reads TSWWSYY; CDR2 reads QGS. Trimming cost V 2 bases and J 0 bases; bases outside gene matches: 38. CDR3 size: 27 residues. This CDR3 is CALGEIWGASYPPVLGIHRCDTDKLIF. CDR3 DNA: TGTGCTCTTGGGGAAATTTGGGGTGCGTCCTACCCCCCAGTACTGGGGATACATCGTTGTGACACCGATAAACTCATCTTT.

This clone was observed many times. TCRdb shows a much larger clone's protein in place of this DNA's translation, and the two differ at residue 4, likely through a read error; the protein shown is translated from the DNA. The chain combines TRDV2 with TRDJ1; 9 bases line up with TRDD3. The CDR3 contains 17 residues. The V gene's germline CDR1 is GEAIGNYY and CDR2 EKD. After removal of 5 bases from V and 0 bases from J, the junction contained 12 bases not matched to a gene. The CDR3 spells CACGPLGDMDYTDKLIF. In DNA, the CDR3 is TGTGCCTGTGGCCCGTTGGGGGATATGGACTACACCGATAAACTCATCTTT.